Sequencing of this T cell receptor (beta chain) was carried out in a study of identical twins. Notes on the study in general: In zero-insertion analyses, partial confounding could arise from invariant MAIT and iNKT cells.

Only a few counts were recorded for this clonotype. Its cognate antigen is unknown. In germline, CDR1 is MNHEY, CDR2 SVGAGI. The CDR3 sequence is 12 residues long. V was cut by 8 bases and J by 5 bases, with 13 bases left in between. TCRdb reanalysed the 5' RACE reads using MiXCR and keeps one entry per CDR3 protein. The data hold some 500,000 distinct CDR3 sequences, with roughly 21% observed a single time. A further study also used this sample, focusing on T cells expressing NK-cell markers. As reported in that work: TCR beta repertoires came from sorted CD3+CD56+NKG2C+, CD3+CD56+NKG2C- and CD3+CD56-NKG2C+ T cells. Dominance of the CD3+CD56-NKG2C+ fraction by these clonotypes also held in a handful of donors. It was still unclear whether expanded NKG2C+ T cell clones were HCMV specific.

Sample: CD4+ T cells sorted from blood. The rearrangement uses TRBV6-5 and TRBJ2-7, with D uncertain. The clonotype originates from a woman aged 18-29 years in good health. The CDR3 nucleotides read TGTGCCAGCTCTAACAGTCGCCACGAGCAGTACTTC. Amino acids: CASSNSRHEQYF.